Listed here are 16 T cell receptor beta chains from one sample, sequenced in a study of blood T cells in healthy people across ages. Next came a second PCR, run for roughly 6 to 11 cycles, which used a sample-barcoded 5' primer along with a J-beta primer mix. TCRdb recomputed calls from the 5' RACE reads with MiXCR, one row per CDR3 protein. The sample lists hundreds of thousands of distinct CDR3 sequences, around 26% occurring once. Material: blood. These receptors were collected from a woman older than 75 in good health.

This clonotype has a count of ten or more. The chain recombines TRBV7-2 with TRBJ2-4, with a tentative D call TRBD2 (5 bases). The CDR3 has 15 residues. Trimming removed 5 bases from V and 1 base from J, with 12 bases in between. Germline loops: CDR1 SGHTA, CDR2 FQGNSA. Here the CDR3 reads CASSPRTGAKNIQYF. The CDR3 DNA follows: TGTGCCAGCAGCCCCCGTACGGGGGCCAAAAACATTCAGTACTTC.

This clonotype has only a few counts. V is TRBV29-1 and J is TRBJ2-7, with D perhaps TRBD2 (7 bases). This CDR3 comprises 15 residues. Trimming left V 3 bases short and J 5 bases short, with 20 bases between. CDR1 is SQVTM and CDR2 is ANQGSEA in the germline V gene. The CDR3 sequence is CSVDLSAQGRDEQYF. CDR3 DNA sequence: TGCAGCGTTGACCTCAGTGCTCAGGGGAGGGACGAGCAGTACTTC.

This clonotype was counted only a few times. This may be a read error: a much more frequent sequence differs by one nucleotide. CDR3 protein: CASSEGQACYGYTF. The CDR3, as DNA: TGTGCCAGCAGTGAAGGACAGGCCTGCTATGGCTACACCTTC. This chain uses TRBV12-3 or TRBV12-4 with TRBJ1-2, with TRBD1 identical over 7 bases. The CDR3 consists of 14 residues. V lost 5 bases and J lost 4; bases outside the gene matches: 7.

V and J are TRBV6-2 or TRBV6-3 and TRBJ1-1, with no clear D. The CDR3 runs to 15 residues. Per germline, CDR1 MNHEY and CDR2 SVGEGT. Trimming removed 2 bases at V and 1 base at J, with 11 bases between. The CDR3 coding sequence is TGTGCCAGCAGTTACGGGATGGGGTGGAACACTGAAGCTTTCTTT. As protein: CASSYGMGWNTEAFF.

With regard to this clonotype: A much larger clone differs by one base, so this may be a read error. V and J are TRBV6-2 or TRBV6-3 and TRBJ2-3; TRBD1 agrees at 8 bases. This CDR3 contains 14 residues. Germline loops: CDR1 MNHEY, CDR2 SVGEGT. In DNA, the CDR3 is TGTGCCAGCAGTTACACAGGGGGAGCAGATTCGCAGTATTTT. It yields the protein CASSYTGGADSQYF.

This clonotype was counted many times. Here the CDR3 reads CASSRGWVGDGYTF. The CDR3 bases are TGTGCCAGCAGCCGGGGATGGGTTGGTGATGGCTACACCTTC. The rearrangement links TRBV7-9 to TRBJ1-2; D unclear. Germline CDR1 is SEHNR and CDR2 is FQNEAQ (reference sequence). V was clipped by 5 bases and J by 6 bases, with 16 bases between them. The CDR3 totals 14 residues.

V and J are TRBV6-6 and TRBJ2-1, with TRBD2 matching over 8 bases. V gave up 6 bases and J gave up 7 bases; unmatched junction bases: 8. Germline CDR1 and CDR2: MNHNY and SVGAGI (reference sequence). This CDR3 has 14 residues. The CDR3 DNA reads as TGTGCCAGCAGCCCGGGGGGACTAGGGAATGAGCAGTTCTTC. Encoded protein: CASSPGGLGNEQFF.

As regards this clonotype: A much bigger clone sits one base away, suggesting this may be a read error. For the CDR3, the DNA is TGTGCCAGCAGCCTGACAGCACAAGAGCAGTACTTC. Its translation: CASSLTAQEQYF. The V gene is TRBV28, the J gene TRBJ2-7, with a weak D call TRBD1 (5 bases). The V end was cut by 6 bases, the J end by 7 bases, with 13 bases between. The CDR3 sequence is 12 residues long. Looked up from germline, CDR1 is MDHEN and CDR2 is SYDVKM.

The chain recombines TRBV25-1 with TRBJ1-1; the D gene is possibly TRBD1 (5 bases). The germline V gene encodes CDR1 MGHDK and CDR2 SYGVNS. V lost 0 bases to trimming and J lost 5 bases, with 7 bases between them. This CDR3 is built from 13 residues. Written as DNA, the CDR3 is TGTGCCAGCAGTGAATATGCAGGGACTGAAGCTTTCTTT. This translates into CASSEYAGTEAFF.

This clonotype was seen more than once but under ten times. V and J are TRBV5-1 and TRBJ2-7; 10 nucleotides line up with TRBD2. With V trimmed by 4 bases and J by 7 bases, 11 bases remained unmatched. The germline V gene encodes CDR1 SGHRS and CDR2 YFSETQ. The CDR3 has 15 residues. The DNA of the CDR3 is TGCGCCAGCAGCCTACAAGCGGGGGGGTTTGATGAGCAGTACTTC. As protein: CASSLQAGGFDEQYF.

CDR3 bases: TGTGCCAGCAGTTTAGCTCAGGGTGGAGGGGAGCTGTTTTTT. This translates into CASSLAQGGGELFF. This sequence joins TRBV12-3 or TRBV12-4 and TRBJ2-2; tentatively, D is TRBD1 (5 bases). The V end was cut by 0 bases, the J end by 8 bases, with 10 bases between. The CDR3 has 14 residues.

Of note for this clonotype: A read error may explain this, as a much larger clone is one base away. The chain couples TRBV18 to TRBJ2-3, with 7 positions matching TRBD1. The germline CDR1 and CDR2 sequences are KGHSH and LQKENI. V was clipped by 5 bases and J by 5 bases; unmatched bases: 7. The CDR3 spans 14 residues. The CDR3 protein is CASSSSRQGDTQYF. The CDR3 region has the DNA TGTGCCAGCTCATCATCCCGACAGGGAGATACGCAGTATTTT.

V gene TRBV30 combines with J gene TRBJ1-2; no firm D call. Germline V gene data show CDR1 as GTSNPN and CDR2 as SVGIG (reference sequence). This CDR3 region has 13 residues. V lost 0 bases, J lost 2 bases, and 7 bases lay in between. The CDR3 DNA follows: TGTGCCTGGAGTGTAGAGGGAAACTATGGCTACACCTTC. Protein: CAWSVEGNYGYTF. Variable domain in full (rest from reference TRBV30 and TRBJ1-2): SQTIHQWPATLVQPVGSPLSLECTVEGTSNPNLYWYRQAAGRGLQLLFYSVGIGQISSEVPQNLSASRPQDRQFILSSKKLLLSDSGFYLCAWSVEGNYGYTFGSGTRLTVV.

This clonotype was seen more than once but under ten times. The rearrangement joins TRBV29-1 to TRBJ2-1, with unresolved D. The germline CDR1 and CDR2 sequences are SQVTM and ANQGSEA. The CDR3 has 10 amino acids. Between the trimmed V and J ends, which lost 6 bases and 8 bases, there was a span of 8 bases. The CDR3 sequence is CSVHVYEQFF. The DNA for the CDR3 is TGCAGCGTACACGTCTATGAGCAGTTCTTC.

This clonotype came up many times. CDR3 amino acids: CSATASTDTQYF. The CDR3 DNA reads as TGCAGTGCTACTGCTAGCACAGATACGCAGTATTTT. J is TRBJ2-3 and V is TRBV20-1; D is unclear. There are 12 residues in the CDR3. Trimming shortened V by 4 bases and J by 0 bases, and 5 bases separated the two germline ends. The germline V gene has CDR1 DFQATT and CDR2 SNEGSKA (reference sequence).

This clonotype was observed once. A read error may be the cause here, since a much bigger clone is one base away. The J gene is TRBJ1-4, the V gene TRBV12-3 or TRBV12-4; a weak D match, TRBD1 (5 bases). The CDR3 consists of 15 residues. The CDR3 is CVSSFSTAGNEKLFF. The CDR3 DNA follows: TGTGTCAGCAGTTTCTCGACAGCGGGTAATGAAAAACTGTTTTTT.